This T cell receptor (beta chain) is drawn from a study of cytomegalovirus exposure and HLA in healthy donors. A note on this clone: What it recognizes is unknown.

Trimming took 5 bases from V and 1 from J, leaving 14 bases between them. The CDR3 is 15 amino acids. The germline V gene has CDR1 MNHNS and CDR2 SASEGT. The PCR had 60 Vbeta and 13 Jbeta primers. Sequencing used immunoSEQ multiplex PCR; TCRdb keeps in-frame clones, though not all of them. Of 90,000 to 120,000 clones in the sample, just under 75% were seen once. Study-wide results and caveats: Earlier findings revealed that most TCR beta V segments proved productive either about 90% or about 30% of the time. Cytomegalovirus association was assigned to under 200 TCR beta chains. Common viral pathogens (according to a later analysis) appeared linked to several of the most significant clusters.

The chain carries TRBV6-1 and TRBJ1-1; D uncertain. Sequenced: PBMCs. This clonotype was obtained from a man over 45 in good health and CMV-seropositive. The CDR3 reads CASSPLLDTNTEAFF. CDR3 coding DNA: TGTGCCAGCAGTCCACTATTAGATACGAACACTGAAGCTTTCTTT.